This T cell receptor (beta chain) was found in a study of T cell responses to AZD1222 COVID-19 vaccine. Study conclusions and caveats: Only six people who got AZD1222 tested seropositive at baseline. A rise in Spike-specific TCR breadth and depth followed two AZD1222 doses.

Data came from immunoSEQ multiplex PCR; TCRdb stores just in-frame clones and leaves some out. This sample has about 120,000 clones; roughly nine tenths occur once, and the top ten carry about 29%. On this clone: What it binds is unknown.

CDR3 length equals 13 residues. Germline V lookup: CDR1 SGDLS, CDR2 YYNGEE. Trimming removed 0 bases at V and 6 bases at J, with 6 bases between. The clonotype was recovered from an adult in good health. The chain couples TRBV9 to TRBJ2-2; no clear D. This sample comprised peripheral blood, obtained on day 0 of AZD1222 vaccination. CDR3 nucleotide sequence: TGTGCCAGCAGCGTAGTTCTTTCCGGGGAGCTGTTTTTT. Amino acids: CASSVVLSGELFF.